This T cell receptor beta chain originates from a study of T cell responses to AZD1222 COVID-19 vaccine. Study results and caveats: The donor cohort was predominantly white British with a female majority, and clonal diversity may have been underestimated.

Per the germline V gene, CDR1 is SEHNR and CDR2 is FQNEAQ (reference sequence). The CDR3 loop spans 16 amino acids. Trimming took 4 bases from V and 2 from J; bases not matched to a gene: 7. Method: immunoSEQ multiplex PCR; TCRdb's copy keeps in-frame clones and lacks some. In the table there are about 110,000 clones, about 81% of which are singletons. Notes on this clone: Its cognate antigen is unknown.

The specimen was peripheral blood, collected on day 0 of AZD1222 vaccination. This receptor was taken from an adult in good health. The chain links TRBV7-9 to TRBJ1-5; 8 bases are shared with TRBD1. In DNA form, the CDR3 reads TGTGCCAGCAGCTCTTATGGACAGGGAGGCAATCAGCCCCAGCATTTT. It codes for CASSSYGQGGNQPQHF.